These 24 T cell receptor beta chains were sequenced from one sample in a study of regulatory T cells in long-lasting Graves disease. Time point noted: newly diagnosed GD, antithyroid drugs for less than 3 months. RNA isolated from PBMCs was used to make the TCR library. HTBI primers from iRepertoire and Arm-PCR of CDR3 regions yielded the TCR beta libraries. TCRdb used MiXCR to reprocess the multiplex PCR reads, holding one entry per CDR3 protein. The sample gives fewer than 500,000 distinct CDR3 sequences, roughly 16% of which show up once; 10% to 15% is in the top ten. This sample was also put to use in a study of T cells in Graves' hyperthyroidism and ophthalmopathy.

Here the sequenced sample was peripheral blood mononuclear cells (PBMCs), taken at new diagnosis, from a patient treated with antithyroid drugs. These receptors were obtained from a man in his forties with Graves disease.

This clonotype was seen repeatedly, ten times or more. The chain is built from TRBV28 and TRBJ1-5; a possible D gene is TRBD1 (5 bases). V was shortened by 6 bases and J by 6 bases, with 12 bases between the two germline ends. The CDR3 totals 13 residues. Germline V gives CDR1 MDHEN, CDR2 SYDVKM. The CDR3, as DNA: TGTGCCAGCAGACCGGGGGGGACTCAGCCCCAGCATTTT. Translation: CASRPGGTQPQHF.

This clonotype turned up a few times. The chain carries TRBV6-2 or TRBV6-3 and TRBJ1-1; unclear D gene. This CDR3 contains 12 residues. Germline-derived CDR1 and CDR2 are MNHEY and SVGEGT. Trimming removed 5 bases at V and 5 bases at J, with 9 bases between. CDR3 bases: TGTGCCAGCAGTGAGACAAGTACTGAAGCTTTCTTT. Translation gives CASSETSTEAFF.

This clonotype was recorded a few times. The chain employs TRBV10-2 and TRBJ2-7, with D possibly TRBD1 on 5 matching bases. Trimming removed 10 bases at V and 7 bases at J, with 26 bases between. The CDR3 is 15 amino acids. The V gene's germline CDR1 is WSHSY and CDR2 SAAADI. The CDR3 nucleotides are TGCGCCATCATAAAGGGGTTCGGTTCCGAAGGAGAGCAGTACTTC. As protein: CAIIKGFGSEGEQYF.

The chain employs TRBV5-1 and TRBJ2-7, with D unclear. CDR1 and CDR2 (germline): SGHRS, YFSETQ. V dropped 2 bases and J dropped 4 bases, with 13 bases sitting between them. This CDR3 spans 14 amino acids. The CDR3 DNA is TGCGCCAGCAGCTTCCTTCCGAAAAGGTACGAGCAGTACTTC. Translation gives CASSFLPKRYEQYF.

In its sample, this clonotype was seen a few times. CDR3 residues: CASSEFGQQETQYF. The CDR3 DNA follows: TGTGCCAGCAGTGAATTTGGACAGCAAGAGACCCAGTACTTC. The chain carries TRBV25-1 and TRBJ2-5; TRBD1 is a possible D gene (6 bases). The CDR3 extends over 14 amino acids. With 1 base removed from V and 2 bases from J, the gap between germline ends came to 8 bases. Germline CDR1 reads MGHDK; CDR2 reads SYGVNS.

This clonotype was detected ten times or more. The genes are TRBV27 and TRBJ2-5; a possible D gene is TRBD2 (6 bases). This CDR3 has 16 amino acids. Germline CDR1 is MNHEY and CDR2 is SMNVEV (reference sequence). The germline V and J ends were trimmed by 5 bases and 1 base, with 17 bases remaining between them. The CDR3 sequence: CASSTPRGSGQETQYF. Written as DNA, the CDR3 is TGTGCCAGCAGTACCCCACGGGGTAGCGGCCAAGAGACCCAGTACTTC.

This clonotype has just a few counts. V and J are TRBV13 and TRBJ2-7; D gene uncertain. Germline assignment: CDR1 PRHDT and CDR2 FYEKMQ (reference sequence). The CDR3 runs to 14 residues. V lost 3 bases and J 0 bases, leaving 9 bases between the germline ends. CDR3 amino acids: CASSFRASSYEQYF. The CDR3 DNA reads TGTGCCAGCAGCTTCCGGGCAAGCTCCTACGAGCAGTACTTC.

This clonotype was found a few times. This chain uses TRBV9 with TRBJ1-5, with a possible D match to TRBD1 (6 bases). This CDR3 region has 14 residues. Germline V gene lookup returns CDR1 SGDLS and CDR2 YYNGEE. V lost 0 bases, J lost 5 bases, and 9 bases lay in between. In DNA, the CDR3 is TGTGCCAGCAGCGTAGGACAGGTAGATCAGCCCCAGCATTTT. Translated, it gives CASSVGQVDQPQHF.

The sample holds many counts of this clonotype. The rearrangement joins TRBV6-2 or TRBV6-3 to TRBJ2-7; no clear D gene. The V gene lost 5 bases and the J gene lost 7 bases, with 12 bases spanning the gap. The CDR3 loop spans 12 amino acids. Germline V lookup: CDR1 MNHEY, CDR2 SVGEGT. The CDR3 region has the DNA TGTGCCAGCAGTGAATTGGGCAAAGAGCAGTACTTC. It specifies CASSELGKEQYF.

The sample holds many counts of this clonotype. The chain recombines TRBV20-1 with TRBJ2-5, with TRBD2 identical over 13 bases. The CDR3 is made up of 19 amino acids. The V and J ends lost 1 base and 0 bases, in that order; junction bases with no gene match: 11. CDR1 is DFQATT and CDR2 is SNEGSKA in the germline V gene (reference sequence). The CDR3 bases are TGCAGTGCTAGAGGCCAACCGGGACTAGCGGGACTATACCAAGAGACCCAGTACTTC. Translation: CSARGQPGLAGLYQETQYF.

There are many counts of this clonotype. This sequence may be a read error, since a much larger clone differs from it by one base. The V call is TRBV3-1, the J call TRBJ2-7; 7 bases are a match to TRBD2. The V gene's germline CDR1 is LGHDT and CDR2 YNNKEL (reference sequence). J was trimmed by 8 bases and V by 4 bases; bases with no gene match: 11. CDR3 length: 14 residues. The CDR3 nucleotides read TGTGCCAGCAGCCTACTAGCGACCCTGGGCAAGCAGTACTTC. Its translation is CASSLLATLGKQYF.

This clonotype was seen repeatedly, ten times or more. The genes are TRBV6-1 and TRBJ1-1; no reliable D call. Trimming pared 1 base from V and 4 bases from J, leaving 13 bases between. CDR3 size: 15 residues. Germline V CDR1 and CDR2: MNHNS, SASEGT. DNA for the CDR3: TGTGCCAGCAGTGAAGTAGGGATATTTACCACTGAAGCTTTCTTT. Protein sequence: CASSEVGIFTTEAFF.

This clonotype came up a few times. The V and J genes are TRBV2 and TRBJ2-7; D assignment may be TRBD1 or TRBD2 (5 bases each). CDR3 length: 14 amino acids. In germline, CDR1 is SNHLY, CDR2 FYNNEI. The V end lost 6 bases, the J end lost 0 bases, and 12 bases lay between the germline ends. CDR3 loop: CASSGDRYSYEQYF. The DNA for the CDR3 is TGTGCCAGCAGCGGGGACCGTTACTCCTACGAGCAGTACTTC.

This clonotype appeared a few times. The CDR3 sequence: CASSIGGTETQYF. As DNA, the CDR3 is TGTGCCAGTAGTATCGGGGGTACGGAGACCCAGTACTTC. The chain employs TRBV19 and TRBJ2-5, with D possibly TRBD2 on 6 matching bases. V lost 3 bases to trimming and J lost 5 bases, with 10 bases between them. Germline-derived CDR1 and CDR2 are LNHDA and SQIVND (reference sequence). The length of the CDR3 is 13 residues.

This chain links TRBV19 with TRBJ1-1, with D tentatively TRBD1 (5 bases). Germline V lookup: CDR1 LNHDA, CDR2 SQIVND (reference sequence). The CDR3 is 16 residues long. The germline V and J ends were trimmed by 3 bases and 1 base, with 15 bases remaining between them. The CDR3 here is CASSIQGGNENTEAFF. The CDR3, as DNA: TGTGCCAGTAGTATTCAGGGCGGGAACGAGAACACTGAAGCTTTCTTT.

This clonotype has a count of ten or more. This rearrangement joins TRBV3-1 to TRBJ2-5; D unclear. Per the germline V gene, CDR1 is LGHDT and CDR2 is YNNKEL (reference sequence). The CDR3 consists of 13 residues. Trimming shortened V by 1 base and J by 2 bases, and 5 bases separated the two germline ends. The CDR3 region is CASSQGTQETQYF. The CDR3 DNA reads TGTGCCAGCAGCCAAGGCACTCAAGAGACCCAGTACTTC.

This clonotype was picked up a small number of times. This chain joins TRBV29-1 and TRBJ2-4; D gene uncertain. The germline V gene has CDR1 SQVTM and CDR2 ANQGSEA. V gave up 3 bases and J gave up 8 bases, with 11 bases separating them. The CDR3 runs 12 residues. CDR3 nucleotide sequence: TGCAGCGTTGAGTCAGGTCCCGACATTCAGTACTTC. This sequence encodes CSVESGPDIQYF.

This clonotype was seen repeatedly, ten times or more. This chain links TRBV28 with TRBJ1-2, with D unresolved. The CDR3 runs to 13 residues. Germline V CDR1 and CDR2: MDHEN, SYDVKM. V was trimmed by 6 bases and J by 4 bases, leaving 12 bases between them. This CDR3 is CASSFSNSYGYTF. The CDR3 region has the DNA TGTGCCAGCAGCTTCAGTAATAGCTATGGCTACACCTTC.

This clonotype was seen ten or more times. The J gene is TRBJ1-4, the V gene TRBV2; 10 bases agree with TRBD1. Germline assignment: CDR1 SNHLY and CDR2 FYNNEI. V trimming: 7 bases; J trimming: 10 bases; junction bases outside the gene matches: 15. The CDR3 extends over 16 amino acids. Here the CDR3 reads CASNAPHGTGVAKLFF. The CDR3, as DNA: TGTGCCAGCAACGCTCCACACGGGACAGGGGTCGCAAAACTGTTTTTT.

This clonotype was recorded many times. Here the CDR3 reads CASIKGAGGPPDTQYF. Written as DNA, the CDR3 is TGTGCCAGCATCAAGGGGGCGGGAGGGCCACCAGATACGCAGTATTTT. V usage is TRBV6-2 or TRBV6-3 and J usage is TRBJ2-3, with 9 bases that match TRBD2. The CDR3 has 16 residues. J was trimmed by 4 bases and V by 7 bases; bases with no gene match: 12. The germline V gene encodes CDR1 MNHEY and CDR2 SVGEGT.

This clonotype showed up many times. The chain uses TRBV5-1 and TRBJ2-1; TRBD2 agrees at 7 bases. After removal of 5 bases from V and 5 bases from J, the junction contained 7 bases not matched to a gene. Germline CDR1 and CDR2: SGHRS and YFSETQ. This CDR3 comprises 14 residues. CDR3 sequence (DNA): TGCGCCAGCAGTCACGGTCTAGCGGACAATGAGCAGTTCTTC. It codes for CASSHGLADNEQFF.

This clonotype was found many times. The V call is TRBV7-3, the J call TRBJ2-1; 7 bases are shared with TRBD2. Trimming took 1 base from V and 0 from J; bases not matched to a gene: 3. The CDR3 length is 16 residues. The germline V gene encodes CDR1 SGHTA and CDR2 FQGTGA. DNA of the CDR3: TGTGCCAGCAGCTTAAGACCGGGGGGCTCCTACAATGAGCAGTTCTTC. Its protein product is CASSLRPGGSYNEQFF. The variable domain in full, with the rest retrieved from reference TRBV7-3 and TRBJ2-1, is GAGVSQTPSNKVTEKGKYVELRCDPISGHTALYWYRQSLGQGPEFLIYFQGTGAADDSGLPNDRFFAVRPEGSVSTLKIQRTERGDSAVYLCASSLRPGGSYNEQFFGPGTRLTVL.

This clonotype appeared many times. This chain joins TRBV6-2 or TRBV6-3 and TRBJ2-3; tentatively, D is TRBD2 (6 bases). The CDR3 length is 14 residues. The V and J ends lost 2 bases and 8 bases respectively, with 14 bases between them. The V gene's germline CDR1 is MNHEY and CDR2 SVGEGT. The CDR3 reads CASSYDVTAGTQYF. The CDR3 DNA sequence: TGTGCCAGCAGTTACGACGTAACAGCGGGTACGCAGTATTTT.

On this clonotype itself: This may come from a read error, since a much larger clone is one base off. The J gene is TRBJ1-2, the V gene TRBV30; 9 bases are shared with TRBD1. The germline V gene has CDR1 GTSNPN and CDR2 SVGIG (reference sequence). The V and J ends lost 8 bases and 7 bases, in that order; junction bases with no gene match: 5. The CDR3 loop spans 11 amino acids. The CDR3 here is CARVQGAGYTF. The CDR3 nucleotides are TGTGCCCGGGTACAGGGGGCTGGCTACACCTTC.